Below, 14 T cell receptor beta chains from the same sample are listed, as sequenced in a study of human T cells and chemical hapten exposure. Via MiXCR, TCRdb re-called the RACE reads, giving one row per CDR3 protein. Of about 73,000 distinct CDR3 sequences in the sample, 7.5% to 9.5% were seen once. Time point denoted: patch test 2, 6 weeks after DPC sensitization. Treatment meaning: therapeutic diphenylcyclopropenone sensitization with weekly scalp DPC. Sequencing used whole blood, obtained in connection with sensitization to the hapten diphenylcyclopropenone (DPC). These receptors were collected from a woman aged 45 to 65 with alopecia areata. Some clones in this sample may be carry-over from other donors' samples.

V gene TRBV7-2 combines with J gene TRBJ1-1, with D unresolved. This CDR3 contains 12 residues. Per germline, CDR1 SGHTA and CDR2 FQGNSA. Trimming cost V 3 bases and J 6 bases, with 8 bases left between them. The CDR3, as DNA: TGTGCCAGCAGCTTTTGGTCCTCTGAAGCTTTCTTT. The encoded protein is CASSFWSSEAFF.

This rearrangement joins TRBV20-1 to TRBJ2-1; D perhaps matches TRBD1 (5 bases). The ends were cut back, 0 bases at V and 8 bases at J, with 17 bases in the middle. Germline lookup yields CDR1 DFQATT and CDR2 SNEGSKA (reference sequence). CDR3 length: 15 residues. The CDR3 DNA reads TGCAGTGCTAGAGACCTAGATACAGGTGGCGATGAGCAGTTCTTC. Translating gives CSARDLDTGGDEQFF.

The chain couples TRBV5-6 to TRBJ2-2; TRBD2 aligns across 14 bases. The length of the CDR3 is 16 residues. Unmatched junction bases numbered 4, after V lost 4 bases and J lost 5 bases. Germline CDR1 SGHDT, CDR2 YYEEEE. In nucleotides, the CDR3 is TGTGCCAGCAGCATTGGGACTAGCGGGAGTACCGGGGAGCTGTTTTTT. It translates to CASSIGTSGSTGELFF. Together with reference TRBV5-6 and TRBJ2-2, the CDR3 gives the full variable domain: DAGVTQSPTHLIKTRGQQVTLRCSPKSGHDTVSWYQQALGQGPQFIFQYYEEEERQRGNFPDRFSGHQFPNYSSELNVNALLLGDSALYLCASSIGTSGSTGELFFGEGSRLTVL.

This clonotype was seen many times. The chain is built from TRBV29-1 and TRBJ2-7; no clear D. V was trimmed by 7 bases and J by 0 bases, leaving 7 bases between them. The length of the CDR3 is 11 residues. Germline V gives CDR1 SQVTM, CDR2 ANQGSEA. CDR3 nucleotides: TGCAGCGCGGATCGCTCCTACGAGCAGTACTTC. Its protein product is CSADRSYEQYF.

V is TRBV6-5 and J is TRBJ2-1; 11 nucleotides line up with TRBD2. The length of the CDR3 is 15 residues. V lost 6 bases and J lost 10; bases outside the gene matches: 11. In germline, CDR1 is MNHEY, CDR2 SVGAGI. CDR3 region: CASRDLAGGSGEQFF. In DNA, the CDR3 is TGTGCCAGCAGGGACCTAGCGGGAGGTTCCGGGGAGCAGTTCTTC.

This clonotype appeared many times. This chain links TRBV2 with TRBJ1-2, with D tentatively TRBD1 (5 bases). The CDR3 sequence is 13 residues long. Deletions cut 5 bases from V and 4 bases from J, with 11 bases between. Germline assignment: CDR1 SNHLY and CDR2 FYNNEI. Here the CDR3 DNA reads TGTGCCAGCAGTCCGACAGAGCTCTATGGCTACACCTTC. Its protein product is CASSPTELYGYTF.

This clonotype showed up just a few times. V is TRBV6-2 or TRBV6-3 and J is TRBJ1-5; 8 bases are shared with TRBD1. Trimming removed 8 bases from V and 4 bases from J; junction bases left unmatched: 1. Looked up from germline, CDR1 is MNHEY and CDR2 is SVGEGT. The CDR3 consists of 12 residues. The CDR3 DNA reads as TGTGCCAGCGGGGACAGGAATCAGCCCCAGCATTTT. It specifies CASGDRNQPQHF.

In its sample, this clonotype was seen a few times. The V gene is TRBV28, the J gene TRBJ1-1; 9 bases line up with TRBD1. J was trimmed by 4 bases and V by 6 bases; bases with no gene match: 6. Germline V gene sequence: CDR1 MDHEN, CDR2 SYDVKM. The CDR3 is 14 residues long. The CDR3 here is CASRPDRGVTEAFF. The DNA for the CDR3 is TGTGCCAGCAGGCCCGACAGGGGGGTCACTGAAGCTTTCTTT.

This clonotype has at least ten counts. The chain combines TRBV6-5 with TRBJ2-5, with D possibly matching TRBD2 (5 bases). Germline V lookup: CDR1 MNHEY, CDR2 SVGAGI. V dropped 4 bases and J dropped 5 bases, with 17 bases sitting between them. The CDR3 loop spans 15 amino acids. The DNA for the CDR3 is TGTGCCAGCAGTTCTTTGGGAGTCGGAGGCGAGACCCAGTACTTC. Amino acids: CASSSLGVGGETQYF.

In this sample, this clonotype turned up a few times. The chain joins TRBV4-2 to TRBJ2-7, with D unresolved. The CDR3 has 14 residues. Germline CDR1 LGHNA, CDR2 YNFKEQ. Trimming removed 0 bases from V and 1 base from J, with 7 bases in between. The CDR3 DNA is TGTGCCAGCAGCCAAGAAACTTCATCCTACGAGCAGTACTTC. It codes for CASSQETSSYEQYF.

The sample holds many counts of this clonotype. This chain joins TRBV14 and TRBJ1-1; weak D call: TRBD1 (5 bases). CDR1 SGHDN and CDR2 FVKESK come from the germline V gene. Trimming took 6 bases from V and 7 from J, leaving 9 bases between them. The CDR3 contains 11 residues. The CDR3 region is CASSPGFEAFF. The CDR3 nucleotides are TGTGCCAGCAGTCCAGGGTTTGAAGCTTTCTTT.

The rearrangement joins TRBV2 to TRBJ1-3, with a possible D match to TRBD1 (5 bases). This CDR3 is built from 13 residues. V lost 7 bases and J lost 1, with 8 bases in between. Germline CDR1 reads SNHLY; CDR2 reads FYNNEI. The CDR3 spells CASMGESGNTIYF. As DNA, the CDR3 is TGTGCCAGCATGGGGGAGTCTGGAAACACCATATATTTT.

CDR3 in DNA: TGTGCCAGCAGTTTCCCAGGGGGCACCTACGAGCAGTACTTC. Translated: CASSFPGGTYEQYF. The rearrangement joins TRBV12-3 or TRBV12-4 to TRBJ2-7; 8 bases map to TRBD1. This CDR3 has 14 amino acids. Germline trimming cut 3 bases from V and 2 bases from J; bases unmatched to any gene: 3.

The chain uses TRBV18 and TRBJ2-3, with a tentative D call TRBD2 (7 bases). Germline V gene data show CDR1 as KGHSH and CDR2 as LQKENI. The CDR3 has 15 amino acids. V was cut by 3 bases and J by 3 bases, with 13 bases left in between. CDR3 protein: CASSPGGLDTDTQYF. In DNA, the CDR3 is TGTGCCAGCTCACCGGGGGGGCTCGATACAGATACGCAGTATTTT.